This entry concerns a single T cell receptor (beta chain). The data stem from a study of blood T cell repertoires in COVID-19. Trimming pared 5 bases from V and 3 bases from J, leaving 17 bases between. From germline, CDR1 is SGHAT and CDR2 FQNNGV. This CDR3 comprises 16 residues. Clones were sequenced by immunoSEQ multiplex PCR, and TCRdb holds only the in-frame ones, with some missing. The table shows some 46,000 clones, with 70% to 90% occurring only once. Seattle participants joined during active infection and were tracked over time. Sequenced input: peripheral blood. The chain is built from TRBV11-2 and TRBJ2-1, with a possible D match to TRBD1 (7 bases). The receptor comes from a woman older than 75 with COVID-19, enrolled during active disease. Here the CDR3 reads CASSQGDGGRYNEQFF. CDR3 sequence (DNA): TGTGCCAGCAGCCAGGGGGACGGGGGCCGCTACAATGAGCAGTTCTTC.